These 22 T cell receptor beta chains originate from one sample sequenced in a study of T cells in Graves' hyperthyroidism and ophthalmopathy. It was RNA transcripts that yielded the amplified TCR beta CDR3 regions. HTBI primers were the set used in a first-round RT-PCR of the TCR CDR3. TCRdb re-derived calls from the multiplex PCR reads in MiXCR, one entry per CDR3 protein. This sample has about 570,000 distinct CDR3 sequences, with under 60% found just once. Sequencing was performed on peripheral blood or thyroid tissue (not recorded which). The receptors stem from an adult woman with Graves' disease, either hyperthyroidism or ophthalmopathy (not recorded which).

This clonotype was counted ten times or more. For the CDR3, the DNA is TGTGCCAGCAGCCCCAGAGGGACTAACTACGAGCAGTACTTC. It is translated as CASSPRGTNYEQYF. The chain couples TRBV9 to TRBJ2-7; 7 bases align to TRBD2. The CDR3 is 14 residues long. CDR1 and CDR2 from the germline V gene are SGDLS and YYNGEE. With V trimmed by 4 bases and J by 3 bases, 7 bases remained unmatched.

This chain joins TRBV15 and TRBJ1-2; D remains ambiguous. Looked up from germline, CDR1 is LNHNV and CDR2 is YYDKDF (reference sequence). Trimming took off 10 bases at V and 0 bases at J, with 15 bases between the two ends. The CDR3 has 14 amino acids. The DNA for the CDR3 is TGTGCCAGTTCCGACGGTGCAACTAACTATGGCTACACCTTC. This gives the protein CASSDGATNYGYTF.

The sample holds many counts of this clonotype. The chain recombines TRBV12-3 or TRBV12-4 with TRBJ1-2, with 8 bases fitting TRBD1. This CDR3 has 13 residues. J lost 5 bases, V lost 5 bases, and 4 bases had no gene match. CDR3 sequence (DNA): TGTGCCAGCAGTCCAGGGGGCGGGTATGGCTACACCTTC. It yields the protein CASSPGGGYGYTF.

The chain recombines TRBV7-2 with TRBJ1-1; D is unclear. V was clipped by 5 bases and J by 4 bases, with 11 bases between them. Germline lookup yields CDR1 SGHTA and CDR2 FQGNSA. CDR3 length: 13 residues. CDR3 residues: CASSLRFTTEAFF. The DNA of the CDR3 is TGTGCCAGCAGCCTCCGTTTCACCACTGAAGCTTTCTTT.

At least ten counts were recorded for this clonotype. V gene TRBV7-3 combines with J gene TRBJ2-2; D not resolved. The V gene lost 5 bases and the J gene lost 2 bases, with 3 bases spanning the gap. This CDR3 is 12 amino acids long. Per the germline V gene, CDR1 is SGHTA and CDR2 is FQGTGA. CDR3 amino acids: CASSPNTGELFF. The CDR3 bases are TGTGCCAGCAGCCCCAACACCGGGGAGCTGTTTTTT.

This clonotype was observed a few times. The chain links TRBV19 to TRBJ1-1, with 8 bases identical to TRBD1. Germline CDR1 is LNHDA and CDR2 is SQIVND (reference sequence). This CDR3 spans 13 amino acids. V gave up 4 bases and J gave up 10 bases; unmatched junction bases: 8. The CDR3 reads CASSRGQGYGAFF. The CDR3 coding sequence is TGTGCCAGTAGTAGAGGACAGGGCTATGGAGCTTTCTTT.

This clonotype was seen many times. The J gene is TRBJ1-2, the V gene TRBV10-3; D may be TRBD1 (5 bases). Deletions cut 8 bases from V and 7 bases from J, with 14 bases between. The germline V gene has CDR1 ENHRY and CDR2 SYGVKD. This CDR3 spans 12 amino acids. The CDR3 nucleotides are TGTGCCATCCAGGGCGGCGGGGCTGGCTACACCTTC. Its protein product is CAIQGGGAGYTF.

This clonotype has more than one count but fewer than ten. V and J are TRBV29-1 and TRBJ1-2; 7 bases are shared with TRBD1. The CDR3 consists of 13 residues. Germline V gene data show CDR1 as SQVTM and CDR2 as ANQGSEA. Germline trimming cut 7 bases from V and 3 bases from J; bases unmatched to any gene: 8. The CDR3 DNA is TGCAGCGCTACAGCTGACAGGGACTATGGCTACACCTTC. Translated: CSATADRDYGYTF.

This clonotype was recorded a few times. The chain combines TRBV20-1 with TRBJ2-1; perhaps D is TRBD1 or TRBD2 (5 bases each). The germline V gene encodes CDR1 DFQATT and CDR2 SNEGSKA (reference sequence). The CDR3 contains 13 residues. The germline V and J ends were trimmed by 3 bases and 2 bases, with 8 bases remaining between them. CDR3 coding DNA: TGCAGTGCTAGGGGGCGGGCCTACAATGAGCAGTTCTTC. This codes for CSARGRAYNEQFF.

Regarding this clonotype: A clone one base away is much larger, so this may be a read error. Here the CDR3 reads CAGSYGGASYYEQYF. As DNA, the CDR3 is TGTGCCGGCAGTTACGGGGGGGCCAGTTACTACGAGCAGTACTTC. V is TRBV6-5 and J is TRBJ2-7; 8 bases are shared with TRBD2. This CDR3 has 15 residues. Germline V gene data show CDR1 as MNHEY and CDR2 as SVGAGI.

The CDR3 is CASSRLRTAIIQETQYF. Written as DNA, the CDR3 is TGTGCCAGCTCACGTCTGCGGACCGCGATCATTCAAGAGACCCAGTACTTC. The gene calls are TRBV18 and TRBJ2-5, with no clear D. Germline lookup yields CDR1 KGHSH and CDR2 LQKENI. The CDR3 sequence is 17 residues long. V dropped 4 bases and J dropped 2 bases, with 20 bases sitting between them.

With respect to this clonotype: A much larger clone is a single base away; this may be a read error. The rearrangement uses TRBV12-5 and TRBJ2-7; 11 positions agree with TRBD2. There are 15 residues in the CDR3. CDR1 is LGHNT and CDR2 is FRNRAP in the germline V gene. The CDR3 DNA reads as TGTGCTAGTGGTTCCGTAGCGGGAGGGCCCTACGAGCAGCACTTC. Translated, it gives CASGSVAGGPYEQHF.

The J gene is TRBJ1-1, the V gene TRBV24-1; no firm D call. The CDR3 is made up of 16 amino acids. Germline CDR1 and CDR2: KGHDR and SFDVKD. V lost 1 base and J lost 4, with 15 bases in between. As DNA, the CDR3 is TGTGCCACCAGTGATTTAAAGGAGGAGTGTAGCACTGAAGCTTTCTTT. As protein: CATSDLKEECSTEAFF.

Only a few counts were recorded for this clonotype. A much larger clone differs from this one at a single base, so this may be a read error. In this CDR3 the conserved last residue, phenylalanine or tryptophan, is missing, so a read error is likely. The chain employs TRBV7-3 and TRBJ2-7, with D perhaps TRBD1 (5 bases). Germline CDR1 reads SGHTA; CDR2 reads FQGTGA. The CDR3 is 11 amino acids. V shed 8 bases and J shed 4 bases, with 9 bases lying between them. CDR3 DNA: TGTGCCAGCGGCCAGGGATACGAGCAGTACCTC. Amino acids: CASGQGYEQYL.

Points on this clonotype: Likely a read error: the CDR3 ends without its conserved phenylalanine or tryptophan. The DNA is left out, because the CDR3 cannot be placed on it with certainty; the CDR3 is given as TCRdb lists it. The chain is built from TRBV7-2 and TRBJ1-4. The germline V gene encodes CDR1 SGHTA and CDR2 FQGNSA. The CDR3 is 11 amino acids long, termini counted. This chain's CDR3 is CASSLESGNLH.

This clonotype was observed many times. The CDR3 loop reads CASRMGPGTQYF. CDR3 DNA sequence: TGTGCCAGCAGAATGGGACCTGGGACCCAGTACTTC. The chain recombines TRBV6-2 or TRBV6-3 with TRBJ2-5, with D tentatively TRBD1 or TRBD2 (5 bases each). CDR3 length: 12 residues. V was shortened by 6 bases and J by 7 bases, with 12 bases between the two germline ends. Per germline, CDR1 MNHEY and CDR2 SVGEGT.

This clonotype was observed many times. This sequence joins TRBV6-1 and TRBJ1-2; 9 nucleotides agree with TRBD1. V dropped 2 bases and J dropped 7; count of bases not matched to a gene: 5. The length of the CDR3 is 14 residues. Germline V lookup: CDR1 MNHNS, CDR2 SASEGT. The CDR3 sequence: CASSEWGTGPGYTF. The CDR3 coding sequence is TGTGCCAGCAGTGAATGGGGGACAGGGCCTGGCTACACCTTC.

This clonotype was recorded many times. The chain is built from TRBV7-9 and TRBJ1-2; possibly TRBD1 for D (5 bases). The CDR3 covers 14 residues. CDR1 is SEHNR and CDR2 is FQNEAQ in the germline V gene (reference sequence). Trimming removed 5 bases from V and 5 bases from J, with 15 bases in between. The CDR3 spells CASSHPQGEYGYTF. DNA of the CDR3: TGTGCCAGCAGCCACCCCCAAGGGGAGTATGGCTACACCTTC.

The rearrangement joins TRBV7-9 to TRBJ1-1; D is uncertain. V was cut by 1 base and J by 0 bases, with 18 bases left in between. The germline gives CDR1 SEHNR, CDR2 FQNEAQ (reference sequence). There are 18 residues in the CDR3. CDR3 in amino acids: CASSLVTWSAEMNTEAFF. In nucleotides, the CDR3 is TGTGCCAGCAGCTTAGTTACGTGGTCAGCTGAAATGAACACTGAAGCTTTCTTT.

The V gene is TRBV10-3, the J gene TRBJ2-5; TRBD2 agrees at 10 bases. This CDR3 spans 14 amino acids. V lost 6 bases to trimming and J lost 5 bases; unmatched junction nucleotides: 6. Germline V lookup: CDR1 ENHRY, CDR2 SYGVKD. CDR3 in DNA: TGTGCCATCAGGCTAGCGGGAGCCTACGAGACCCAGTACTTC. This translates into CAIRLAGAYETQYF.

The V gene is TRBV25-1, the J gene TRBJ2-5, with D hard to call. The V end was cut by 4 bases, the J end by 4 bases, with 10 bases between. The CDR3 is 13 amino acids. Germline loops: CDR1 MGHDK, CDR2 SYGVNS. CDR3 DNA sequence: TGTGCCAGCAGTGCGAGGACGGTAGAGACCCAGTACTTC. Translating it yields CASSARTVETQYF.

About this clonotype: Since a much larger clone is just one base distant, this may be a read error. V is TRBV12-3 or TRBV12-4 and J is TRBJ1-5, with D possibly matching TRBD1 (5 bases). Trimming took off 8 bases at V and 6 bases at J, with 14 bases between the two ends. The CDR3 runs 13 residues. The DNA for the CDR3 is TGTGCCAGCCCCCCAGACAGTCCTCAGCCCCAGCATTTT. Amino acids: CASPPDSPQPQHF.